Listed below are T cell receptor beta chains from one sample, sequenced in a study of CD4 and CD8 cells across lung adenocarcinoma regions. One entry per CDR3 protein results from TCRdb running MiXCR on the PCR reads. The table includes 5,700 or so distinct CDR3 sequences, around 62% detected once. Specimen: CD4+ T cells from the center of a lung tumor. The receptors come from a female donor with lung adenocarcinoma. The CD4 and CD8 labels of this study may be unreliable. Both conserved end residues are part of each CDR3. Fields, in order: V gene, clone size, J gene, D gene, CDR3 protein, CDR3 DNA. The D gene is left open where the match is weak. Only some rows state a clone size, as once, few, many or a class for expanded clones.

TRBV6-1	.	TRBJ2-4	TRBD2	CASSSGTSGGLRAKNTQYF	TGTGCCAGCAGTAGTGGGACTAGCGGGGGGCTGCGGGCCAAAAATACTCAGTATTTC
TRBV7-2	.	TRBJ2-1	.	CASSLGSATNSEQFF	TGTGCCAGCAGCTTAGGTAGCGCGACCAACAGTGAGCAGTTTTTT
TRBV27	few	TRBJ1-6	.	CASSFAGLSSSPLHF	TGTGCCAGCAGTTTTGCAGGGCTCTCTTCTTCACCCCTCCACTTT
TRBV6-5	.	TRBJ2-7	TRBD2	CASSSLAGGWYEQYF	TGTGCCAGCAGTTCCCTAGCGGGAGGATGGTACGAGCAGTACTTC
TRBV28	few	TRBJ1-5	.	CASSRGYSQPQHF	TGTGCCAGCAGCAGGGGATACAGTCAGCCCCAGCATTTT
TRBV10-3	.	TRBJ1-1	.	CATRGEEAFF	TGTGCCACCCGCGGAGAAGAAGCTTTCTTT
TRBV6-5	large	TRBJ2-2	TRBD2	CASSLLAGFTNTGELFF	TGTGCCAGCAGTTTACTAGCGGGATTCACGAACACCGGGGAGCTGTTTTTT
TRBV3-1	.	TRBJ2-5	.	CASSQQGLETQYF	TGTGCCAGCAGCCAACAGGGGTTGGAGACCCAGTACTTC
TRBV6-5	.	TRBJ2-3	.	CASSYRGLWGKNTQYF	TGTGCCAGCAGTTACCGGGGGCTGTGGGGCAAAAATACGCAGTACTTT
TRBV6-1	.	TRBJ2-5	TRBD1	CASSTGGRETQYF	TGTGCCAGCAGTACAGGGGGCAGAGAGACCCAGTACTTC